The rows below give T cell receptor beta chains drawn from one sample of a study of blood T cell repertoires in COVID-19. TCRdb's copy holds only in-frame clones and misses some; the assay was immunoSEQ multiplex PCR. Counted here are fewer than 250,000 clones, 65% to 90% occurring once; the ten biggest clones make up 3% to 4%. The sequenced sample consisted of PBMCs or T cells enriched from blood (not recorded which). The receptors shown here come from a woman in her thirties or forties with acute COVID-19. Each CDR3 is given with its conserved first and last residue. The D gene is left open where the match is weak. Clone size, where shown, is once, few, many, or a class for clones that have expanded.

CDR3 protein: CASSPTKRGRGNYGYTF
CDR3 DNA: TGTGCCAGCAGCCCAACCAAGCGCGGGCGGGGGAACTATGGCTACACCTTC
V gene: TRBV5-6
D gene: NA
J gene: TRBJ1-2
clone size: NA

CDR3 protein: CASSSQGLRSRETQYF
CDR3 DNA: TGTGCCAGCAGCTCCCAGGGGCTCCGGTCCAGAGAGACCCAGTACTTC
V gene: TRBV7-9
D gene: NA
J gene: TRBJ2-5
clone size: NA

CDR3 protein: CASSPQGMSSYEQYF
CDR3 DNA: TGTGCCAGCAGTCCACAGGGTATGAGCTCCTACGAGCAGTACTTC
V gene: TRBV2
D gene: NA
J gene: TRBJ2-7
clone size: NA

CDR3 protein: CASSPDRTYEQYF
CDR3 DNA: TGCGCCAGCAGCCCAGACAGGACCTACGAGCAGTACTTC
V gene: TRBV5-1
D gene: NA
J gene: TRBJ2-7
clone size: NA

CDR3 protein: CASRSMTGNQPQHF
CDR3 DNA: TGTGCCAGCAGAAGTATGACAGGGAATCAGCCCCAGCATTTT
V gene: TRBV28
D gene: TRBD1
J gene: TRBJ1-5
clone size: NA

CDR3 protein: CASSEVPGQSTHEQYF
CDR3 DNA: TGTGCCAGCAGTGAGGTTCCGGGACAATCCACCCACGAGCAGTACTTC
V gene: TRBV28
D gene: NA
J gene: TRBJ2-7
clone size: few

CDR3 protein: CASSYQGETTQHF
CDR3 DNA: TGTGCCAGCAGTTACCAGGGGGAGACAACCCAGCATTTT
V gene: TRBV27
D gene: TRBD1
J gene: TRBJ1-5
clone size: NA

CDR3 protein: CASSLSARVNGYTF
CDR3 DNA: TGTGCCAGCAGTTTATCCGCCAGGGTAAACGGCTACACCTTC
V gene: TRBV28
D gene: NA
J gene: TRBJ1-2
clone size: NA

CDR3 protein: CASSLGVGSLANYGYTF
CDR3 DNA: TGCGCCAGCAGCTTGGGCGTCGGTTCTTTAGCTAACTATGGCTACACCTTC
V gene: TRBV5-1
D gene: NA
J gene: TRBJ1-2
clone size: few

CDR3 protein: CASSQGDRGRETQYF
CDR3 DNA: TGCGCCAGCAGCCAGGGGGACAGGGGACGGGAGACCCAGTACTTC
V gene: TRBV4-1
D gene: TRBD1
J gene: TRBJ2-5
clone size: once

CDR3 protein: CASSLRSSSYNEQFF
CDR3 DNA: TGTGCCAGCAGCTTACGGTCTAGCTCCTACAATGAGCAGTTCTTC
V gene: TRBV11-2
D gene: NA
J gene: TRBJ2-1
clone size: NA

CDR3 protein: CASSPDRGHISGNTIYF
CDR3 DNA: TGTGCCAGCTCGCCCGACAGGGGTCATATCTCTGGAAACACCATATATTTT
V gene: TRBV18
D gene: TRBD1
J gene: TRBJ1-3
clone size: NA

CDR3 protein: CASSQDPRTGFYEQYF
CDR3 DNA: TGTGCCAGCAGCCAAGATCCGAGGACAGGCTTCTACGAGCAGTACTTC
V gene: TRBV3-1/TRBV3-2
D gene: TRBD1
J gene: TRBJ2-7
clone size: few

CDR3 protein: CASSLTTGGNPYNEQFF
CDR3 DNA: TGTGCCAGCAGTTTAACGACAGGGGGGAACCCCTACAATGAGCAGTTCTTC
V gene: TRBV28
D gene: TRBD1
J gene: TRBJ2-1
clone size: NA

CDR3 protein: CATFGKDLYGYTF
CDR3 DNA: TGTGCCACCTTCGGGAAGGACCTCTATGGCTACACCTTC
V gene: TRBV28
D gene: NA
J gene: TRBJ1-2
clone size: NA

CDR3 protein: CAWTTSGTEQYF
CDR3 DNA: TGTGCCTGGACGACTAGCGGGACCGAGCAGTACTTC
V gene: TRBV30
D gene: TRBD2
J gene: TRBJ2-7
clone size: NA

CDR3 protein: CASSPQGSIYF
CDR3 DNA: TGTGCCAGCAGTCCACAGGGGTCCATATATTTT
V gene: TRBV12-3/TRBV12-4
D gene: TRBD1
J gene: TRBJ1-3
clone size: NA

CDR3 protein: CASSHATGLGNQPQHF
CDR3 DNA: TGTGCCAGCAGTCACGCGACAGGGCTTGGCAATCAGCCCCAGCATTTT
V gene: TRBV6-2/TRBV6-3
D gene: TRBD1
J gene: TRBJ1-5
clone size: NA

CDR3 protein: CASSYSGLSFTGYTF
CDR3 DNA: TGTGCCAGCAGTTACTCGGGACTTTCATTCACTGGCTACACCTTC
V gene: TRBV6-5
D gene: NA
J gene: TRBJ1-2
clone size: NA

CDR3 protein: CASSWDRVVSYEQYF
CDR3 DNA: TGTGCCAGCAGCTGGGACAGGGTAGTAAGCTACGAGCAGTACTTC
V gene: TRBV6-5
D gene: TRBD1
J gene: TRBJ2-7
clone size: NA